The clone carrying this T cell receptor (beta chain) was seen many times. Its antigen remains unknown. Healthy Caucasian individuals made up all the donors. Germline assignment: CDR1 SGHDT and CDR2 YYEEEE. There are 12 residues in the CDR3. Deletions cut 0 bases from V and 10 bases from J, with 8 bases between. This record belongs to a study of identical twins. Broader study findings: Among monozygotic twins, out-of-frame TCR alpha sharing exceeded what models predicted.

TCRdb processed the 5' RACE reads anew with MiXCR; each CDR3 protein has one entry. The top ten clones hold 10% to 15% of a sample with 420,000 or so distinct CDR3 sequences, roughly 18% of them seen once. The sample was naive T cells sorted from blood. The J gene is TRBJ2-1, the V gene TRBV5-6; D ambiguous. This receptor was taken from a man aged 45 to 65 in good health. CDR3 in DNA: TGTGCCAGCAGCTTGGGCCAGACGGAGCAGTTCTTC. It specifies CASSLGQTEQFF.